This paragraph reports one T cell receptor beta chain. The target of this receptor is not known. It has no much larger one-base neighbor in the sample; base qualities were not kept. These data come from a study of blood T cell repertoires in COVID-19 (TCRdb year 2020). The study in broad terms: The collaborator samples originated in the United States, Italy and Spain and spanned the acute and convalescent phases of COVID-19. The prospective study material was composed of cDNA or gDNA derived from T cells, B-cell-depleted T cells, or PBMCs. The dataset comprised deeply sampled blood TCRbeta repertoires from subjects exposed to, actively infected with, or recovered from COVID-19. A freely available public database, intended as a resource for researchers studying the immune response to SARS-CoV-2, is where the repertoires were released. Samples came from the ongoing ImmuneRACE study (first 160 participants) plus 1,254 subjects from 6 global collaborators. The sample metadata nearly always contained a de-identified subject ID, COVID-19 status, age in years and sex. HLA class I and class II types, where available, came from metadata supplied by the sample provider rather than from assay-based typing. Results and caveats for the whole study, not just this receptor: The quantity of clinical and demographic metadata differed by source and by participant and was supplied without curation.

In the prospective study, participants were 18 to 89 years old, resided in about two dozen geographic areas of the United States, and were enrolled through a virtual design. In the prospective study, cohorts were assigned on the basis of participant-reported clinical history obtained from a screening survey and a study questionnaire. Exposed participants had been in contact with someone with a PCR-confirmed or clinician-diagnosed COVID-19 case within 2 weeks of study entry. Mobile phlebotomists in the prospective study collected whole blood, serum and a nasopharyngeal or oropharyngeal swab from every participant. Additional blood draws and questionnaires over a 2-month period could optionally be provided by prospective study participants. Blood samples from the prospective study were shipped frozen or at room temperature prior to DNA extraction. The immunoSEQ Assay, a bias-controlled multiplex PCR, was used to amplify TCRbeta CDR3 regions from genomic DNA. The authors' pipeline ran thus. Nucleated cell counts per sample were estimated from amplification of reference gene primers within the assay. To quantify the absolute abundance of each unique TCRbeta CDR3 rearrangement, sequence reads were collapsed and filtered. Productive Simpson clonality was computed per sample as the square root of Simpson's diversity index over productive rearrangements. The immuneACCESS repertoire file appears here via TCRdb, limited to in-frame rearrangements. These files lack a portion of the clones; in checked studies, under half of the deficit traces to unresolved V genes, and the cause of the others is not known. V, J and clone size reflect that table, while D and trimming were determined from the DNA. The sample records 350,000 to 400,000 clones, just over 90% of which are singletons. The ten biggest clones cover around 0.86% of the sample.

The germline V gene gives CDR1 as KGHSH and CDR2 as LQKENI. V ends up 6 bases short and J 2 bases short, with an unmatched junction base count of 6. The CDR3 goes from the cysteine to the phenylalanine over 16 residues. CDR3 DNA only is kept here, 48 bases in frame from base 1. The sequence was collected from a woman between 40 and 55 years old who had been exposed to COVID-19. The sequenced sample was PBMCs or T cells enriched from blood (not recorded which). The chain uses TRBV18 and TRBJ1-4; 10 central nucleotides agree with TRBD1. The DNA sequence reads TGTGCCAGCTCTCGGGACAGGGGAGGCACTAATGAAAAACTGTTTTTT. It encodes CASSRDRGGTNEKLFF. Reference TRBV18 and TRBJ1-4 genes cover what lies past the CDR3, so the full variable domain is NAGVMQNPRHLVRRRGQEARLRCSPMKGHSHVYWYRQLPEEGLKFMVYLQKENIIDESGMPKERFSAEFPKEGPSILRIQQVVRGDSAAYFCASSRDRGGTNEKLFFGSGTQLSVL.